This T cell receptor (beta chain) was obtained from a study of PD-1 blockade in classical Hodgkin lymphoma (TCRdb year 2020). In the study overall: Nivolumab dosing was 3 mg/kg intravenously every 2 weeks, continuing until either disease progression or unacceptable toxicity. The study used CyTOF and TCR beta sequencing to define a peripheral blood immune signature of response to PD-1 blockade in classical Hodgkin lymphoma.

In this sample, this clone turned up once. There is no known antigen for this receptor. The record has no base qualities; no much larger clone is one base away. The Qiagen DNeasy kit was used to extract genomic DNA from unsorted PBMCs and from the negatively selected CD4+ and CD8+ fractions. Amplification of TCR beta CDR3 regions was done by immunoSEQ multiplex PCR with primers that anneal to V and J segments. A synthetic immune receptor repertoire was used to minimize amplification bias, and any remaining bias was removed computationally after sequencing. The paper's processing steps were these. Repertoire diversity was quantified as the Shannon entropy index using custom Python scripts. Unsorted, CD4+ and CD8+ repertoires were examined separately, except in combined analyses, for which CD4+ and CD8+ sequences were merged in silico. Clonal expansion was defined as at least a 2-fold frequency increase after treatment relative to C1D1, with a pseudocount of 0.5 for undetected baseline clones. Clones with 0 or 1 copy at C1D1 were defined as singleton clones, while clones with 2 or more copies were defined as non-singleton clones. Clones expanded in unsorted samples were annotated as CD4+, CD8+ or unknown by matching protein sequences in sorted samples from the same patient. Wilcoxon tests on paired samples were used to test diversity changes from C1D1 to C4D1. TCRdb took this table from immuneACCESS and kept in-frame rearrangements with V and J called. Such tables lack part of the clones; where checked against another copy, unresolved V genes explain under half of the gap, and the rest is unexplained. V, J and clone size reflect that table, while D and trimming were determined from the DNA. The sample profile shows approximately 18,000 clones; about four fifths of them were found once. The ten most abundant clones make up 25% to 30% of the sample.

Read against the paper, the sample's time point label means: cycle 2 day 1 (C2D1) of nivolumab. All trial patients had relapsed after autologous stem cell transplantation, with cohorts A, B and C differing in prior brentuximab vedotin exposure. The trial cohort comprised some 60 patients with relapsed/refractory classical Hodgkin lymphoma whose best overall responses were complete response, partial response or progressive disease. Trial patients were treated with single-agent nivolumab in the multi-cohort phase II CheckMate 205 trial. An independent review committee assessed best overall response using the 2007 International Working Group response criteria. Trial PBMCs were collected immediately before nivolumab initiation (C1D1) and during therapy at cycle 2 day 1 and cycle 4 day 1. Peripheral blood was collected in 8 mL Vacutainer Cell Preparation Tubes, from which PBMCs were isolated by centrifugation and then cryopreserved.

From V the trimming removes 5 bases and from J it removes 10 bases, while the gene matches leave 8 bases of the junction unaccounted for. The CDR3, cysteine through phenylalanine, is 14 amino acids long. Only the CDR3 part of the read is kept: 42 bases, read in frame from the first base. CDR1 SGHRS and CDR2 YFSETQ are derived from the germline V gene. Results and caveats for the whole study, not just this receptor: By C4D1, a significant rise was seen in CD4+ TCR diversity but not in CD8+ TCR diversity (p=0.0027 vs p=0.16), and the rise was most apparent among complete responders (p=0.02). Newly diagnosed patients were reported to have lower baseline TCR diversity than healthy donors, and relapsed/refractory patients were reported to have lower baseline TCR diversity still. Trial patients with a complete response had baseline diversity similar to that of newly diagnosed patients, while partial responders and progressors had significantly lower diversity. Diversity was lower in patients who began nivolumab less than 1 year after ASCT, so these patients were left out of later analyses to avoid confounding by immune reconstitution. The study was limited to a single clinical trial cohort, and causes of repertoire differences, possibly disease activity or prior therapy, remained undefined.

This material consisted of peripheral blood mononuclear cells (PBMCs), taken before the second cycle of nivolumab. The receptor was isolated from a human donor with classical Hodgkin lymphoma. The V and J genes are TRBV5-1 and TRBJ2-3, with 12 central nucleotides matching TRBD2. The bases are TGCGCCAGCAGTACGACTAGCGGGGGAACACCGCAGTATTTT. Its amino acids are CASSTTSGGTPQYF.